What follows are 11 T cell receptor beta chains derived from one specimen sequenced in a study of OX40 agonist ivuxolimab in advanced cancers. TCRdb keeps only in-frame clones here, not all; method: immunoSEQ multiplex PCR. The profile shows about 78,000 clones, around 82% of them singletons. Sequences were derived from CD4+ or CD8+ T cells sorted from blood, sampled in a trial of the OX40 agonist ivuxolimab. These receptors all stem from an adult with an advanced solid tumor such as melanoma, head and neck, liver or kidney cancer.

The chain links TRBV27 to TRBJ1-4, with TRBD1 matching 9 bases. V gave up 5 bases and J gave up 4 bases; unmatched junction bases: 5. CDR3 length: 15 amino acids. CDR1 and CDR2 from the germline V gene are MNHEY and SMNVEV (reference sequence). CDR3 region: CASSLLGQGNEKLFF. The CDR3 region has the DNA TGTGCCAGCAGTCTACTGGGACAGGGTAATGAAAAACTGTTTTTT.

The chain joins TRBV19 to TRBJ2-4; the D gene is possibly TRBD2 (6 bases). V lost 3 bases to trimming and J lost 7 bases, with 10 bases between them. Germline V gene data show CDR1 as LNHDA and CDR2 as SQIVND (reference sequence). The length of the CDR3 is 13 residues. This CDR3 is CASSMKGGNIQYF. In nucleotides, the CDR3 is TGTGCCAGTAGTATGAAAGGAGGGAACATTCAGTACTTC.

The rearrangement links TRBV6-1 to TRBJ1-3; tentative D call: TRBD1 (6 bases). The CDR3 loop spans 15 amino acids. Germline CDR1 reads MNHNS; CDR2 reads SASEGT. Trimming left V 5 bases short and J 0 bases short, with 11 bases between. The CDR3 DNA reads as TGTGCCAGCAGTCTTACAGGGAACTCTGGAAACACCATATATTTT. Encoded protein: CASSLTGNSGNTIYF.

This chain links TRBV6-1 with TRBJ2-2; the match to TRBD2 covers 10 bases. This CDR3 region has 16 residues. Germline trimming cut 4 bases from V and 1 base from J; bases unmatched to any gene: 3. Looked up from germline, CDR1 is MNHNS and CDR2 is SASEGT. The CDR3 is CASSAASGGNTGELFF. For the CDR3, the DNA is TGTGCCAGCAGTGCTGCTAGCGGGGGGAACACCGGGGAGCTGTTTTTT.

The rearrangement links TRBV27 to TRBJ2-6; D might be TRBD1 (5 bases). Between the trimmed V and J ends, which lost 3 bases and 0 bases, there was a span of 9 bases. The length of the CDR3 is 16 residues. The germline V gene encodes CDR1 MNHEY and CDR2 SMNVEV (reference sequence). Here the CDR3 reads CASSFRRASGANVLTF. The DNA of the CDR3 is TGTGCCAGCAGTTTCCGCAGGGCCTCTGGGGCCAACGTCCTGACTTTC.

The CDR3 sequence is CASRDNWGGRSSYTF. The CDR3 DNA sequence: TGTGCCAGTAGGGACAATTGGGGGGGACGGTCGAGCTACACCTTC. The gene calls are TRBV19 and TRBJ1-2; D is perhaps TRBD1 (5 bases). V lost 6 bases and J 9 bases, leaving 23 bases between the germline ends. CDR1 is LNHDA, CDR2 SQIVND, per germline (reference sequence). CDR3 size: 15 residues. The complete variable domain, with remaining parts taken from reference TRBV19 and TRBJ1-2, reads DGGITQSPKYLFRKEGQNVTLSCEQNLNHDAMYWYRQDPGQGLRLIYYSQIVNDFQKGDIAEGYSVSREKKESFPLTVTSAQKNPTAFYLCASRDNWGGRSSYTFGSGTRLTVV.

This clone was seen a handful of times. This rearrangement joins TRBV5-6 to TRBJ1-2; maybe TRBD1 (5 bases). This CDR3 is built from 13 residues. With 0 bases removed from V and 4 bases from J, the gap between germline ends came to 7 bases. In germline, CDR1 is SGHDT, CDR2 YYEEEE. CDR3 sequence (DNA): TGTGCCAGCAGCTTGGTTAGGGGCTATGGCTACACCTTC. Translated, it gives CASSLVRGYGYTF.

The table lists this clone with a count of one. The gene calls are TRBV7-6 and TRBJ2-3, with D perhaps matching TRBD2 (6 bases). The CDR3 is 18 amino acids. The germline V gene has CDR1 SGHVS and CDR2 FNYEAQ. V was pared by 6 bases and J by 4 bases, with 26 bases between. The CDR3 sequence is CASSSELAGSGFADTQYF. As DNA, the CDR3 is TGTGCCAGCAGTTCAGAACTCGCGGGGTCCGGTTTCGCAGATACGCAGTATTTT. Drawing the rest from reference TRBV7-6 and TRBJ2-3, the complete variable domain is GAGVSQSPRYKVTKRGQDVALRCDPISGHVSLYWYRQALGQGPEFLTYFNYEAQQDKSGLPNDRFSAERPEGSISTLTIQRTEQRDSAMYRCASSSELAGSGFADTQYFGPGTRLTVL.

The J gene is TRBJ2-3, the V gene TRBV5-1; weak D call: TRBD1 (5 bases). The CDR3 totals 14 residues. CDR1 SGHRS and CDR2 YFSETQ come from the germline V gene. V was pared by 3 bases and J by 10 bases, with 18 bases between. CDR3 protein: CASSSRPPDSAQYF. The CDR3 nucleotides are TGCGCCAGCAGCTCCCGGCCCCCAGACAGCGCGCAGTATTTT.

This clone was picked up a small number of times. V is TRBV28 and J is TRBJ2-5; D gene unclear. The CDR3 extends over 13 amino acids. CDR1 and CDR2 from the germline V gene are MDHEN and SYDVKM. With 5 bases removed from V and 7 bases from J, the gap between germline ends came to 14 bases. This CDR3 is CASSLHRPGTQYF. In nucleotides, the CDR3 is TGTGCCAGCAGTCTACACCGACCGGGGACCCAGTACTTC. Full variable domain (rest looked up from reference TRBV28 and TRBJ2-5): DVKVTQSSRYLVKRTGEKVFLECVQDMDHENMFWYRQDPGLGLRLIYFSYDVKMKEKGDIPEGYSVSREKKERFSLILESASTNQTSMYLCASSLHRPGTQYFGPGTRLLVL.

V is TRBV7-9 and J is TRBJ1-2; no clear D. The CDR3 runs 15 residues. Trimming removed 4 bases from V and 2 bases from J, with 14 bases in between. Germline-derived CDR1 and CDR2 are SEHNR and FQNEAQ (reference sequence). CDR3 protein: CASSSNFPVNYGYTF. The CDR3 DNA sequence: TGTGCCAGCAGCTCGAACTTTCCCGTGAACTATGGCTACACCTTC.